Listed here are 26 T cell receptor beta chains from one sample, sequenced in a study of blood T cell repertoires in COVID-19. The data were produced by immunoSEQ multiplex PCR, yet TCRdb's version contains in-frame clones alone and is incomplete. The sample lists more than 45,000 clones, around nine tenths occurring once. The sequencing input was peripheral blood. The receptors derive from a woman aged 60-75 years with COVID-19, enrolled during active disease.

The rearrangement uses TRBV4-2 and TRBJ2-7; 9 bases match TRBD2. Germline assignment: CDR1 LGHNA and CDR2 YNFKEQ. This CDR3 is built from 19 residues. V dropped 3 bases and J dropped 2; count of bases not matched to a gene: 17. CDR3 coding DNA: TGTGCCAGCAGCCACCAGCCTGACCTGGCGGGAGGGCTCCCCTACGAGCAGTACTTC. Protein: CASSHQPDLAGGLPYEQYF.

The chain combines TRBV5-4 with TRBJ1-1; TRBD1 might be the D (5 bases). Trimming removed 4 bases from V and 11 bases from J, with 18 bases in between. CDR3 size: 13 residues. From germline, CDR1 is SGHNT and CDR2 YYREEE (reference sequence). The CDR3 sequence: CASSPTEVGTAFF. CDR3 DNA: TGTGCCAGCAGCCCGACAGAAGTTGGTACGGCTTTCTTT.

The chain recombines TRBV28 with TRBJ2-1, with a tentative D call TRBD2 (6 bases). Germline V gene sequence: CDR1 MDHEN, CDR2 SYDVKM. CDR3 length: 14 amino acids. Between the trimmed V and J ends, which lost 6 bases and 6 bases, there was a span of 15 bases. CDR3 DNA: TGTGCCAGCAGACGTAGCGGAGGTGTCAATGAGCAGTTCTTC. Protein product: CASRRSGGVNEQFF. The variable domain in full, completed from reference TRBV28 and TRBJ2-1, reads DVKVTQSSRYLVKRTGEKVFLECVQDMDHENMFWYRQDPGLGLRLIYFSYDVKMKEKGDIPEGYSVSREKKERFSLILESASTNQTSMYLCASRRSGGVNEQFFGPGTRLTVL.

The chain recombines TRBV5-4 with TRBJ1-4; no definite D call. The V gene lost 0 bases and the J gene lost 7 bases, with 10 bases spanning the gap. The CDR3 length is 14 residues. CDR1 is SGHNT and CDR2 is YYREEE in the germline V gene (reference sequence). DNA for the CDR3: TGTGCCAGCAGCTTGGATGGGGAGGTTGAAAAACTGTTTTTT. As protein: CASSLDGEVEKLFF. The full variable domain, completed using reference TRBV5-4 and TRBJ1-4, is ETGVTQSPTHLIKTRGQQVTLRCSSQSGHNTVSWYQQALGQGPQFIFQYYREEENGRGNFPPRFSGLQFPNYSSELNVNALELDDSALYLCASSLDGEVEKLFFGSGTQLSVL.

The chain joins TRBV27 to TRBJ2-1; tentative D call: TRBD1 (7 bases). Germline CDR1 and CDR2: MNHEY and SMNVEV (reference sequence). The length of the CDR3 is 19 residues. V dropped 7 bases and J dropped 1 base, with 26 bases sitting between them. The CDR3 spells CASKRSGGFRPLSYNEQFF. The CDR3 DNA follows: TGTGCCAGCAAGCGTTCAGGGGGGTTCCGTCCGTTATCCTACAATGAGCAGTTCTTC.

V usage is TRBV6-5 and J usage is TRBJ1-5; 7 nucleotides line up with TRBD1. Germline assignment: CDR1 MNHEY and CDR2 SVGAGI. The CDR3 length is 14 residues. J lost 1 base, V lost 6 bases, and 3 bases had no gene match. For the CDR3, the DNA is TGTGCCAGCAGCACGGGACAGAGCAATCAGCCCCAGCATTTT. It encodes CASSTGQSNQPQHF.

The chain uses TRBV29-1 and TRBJ2-2; no clear D gene. Germline V gene sequence: CDR1 SQVTM, CDR2 ANQGSEA. The CDR3 length is 11 residues. The ends were cut back, 3 bases at V and 4 bases at J, with 3 bases in the middle. CDR3 nucleotide sequence: TGCAGCGTTGAGAGCACCGGGGAGCTGTTTTTT. Translated: CSVESTGELFF.

The chain recombines TRBV2 with TRBJ2-5, with D perhaps matching TRBD2 (6 bases). V dropped 3 bases and J dropped 5 bases, with 19 bases sitting between them. The CDR3 totals 16 residues. Germline-derived CDR1 and CDR2 are SNHLY and FYNNEI. DNA for the CDR3: TGTGCCAGCAGTGATTTGTTCGGGGGAGGAGGTGAGACCCAGTACTTC. This codes for CASSDLFGGGGETQYF.

The rearrangement links TRBV5-1 to TRBJ2-2; 8 bases fit TRBD2. The CDR3 loop spans 20 amino acids. Germline V gene sequence: CDR1 SGHRS, CDR2 YFSETQ. The trim removed 4 bases at V and 10 bases at J, leaving 27 bases unmatched. The CDR3, as DNA: TGCGCCAGCAGCCAGAGGGACTCCCCCGGGCGGGAGGTTTTCCAGGCGGAGCTGTTTTTT. Residues: CASSQRDSPGREVFQAELFF.

The rearrangement uses TRBV28 and TRBJ1-1; D uncertain. Per germline, CDR1 MDHEN and CDR2 SYDVKM. Trimming took off 2 bases at V and 1 base at J, with 11 bases between the two ends. The CDR3 length is 15 residues. In DNA, the CDR3 is TGTGCCAGCAGTTTAGTCAATGTAGCGAACACTGAAGCTTTCTTT. It encodes CASSLVNVANTEAFF.

The V call is TRBV5-5, the J call TRBJ2-5, with 7 bases that match TRBD1. CDR1 and CDR2 from the germline V gene are SGHKS and YYEKEE (reference sequence). The J segment lost 3 bases and the V segment lost 3 bases, leaving 17 bases of the junction unmatched. The CDR3 runs to 18 residues. The CDR3 region has the DNA TGTGCCAGCAGCTCAATTTTACAGGGGCGGTATTGGGAAGAGACCCAGTACTTC. This sequence encodes CASSSILQGRYWEETQYF.

The chain carries TRBV4-1 and TRBJ2-3; 9 bases line up with TRBD2. CDR1 and CDR2 from the germline V gene are MGHRA and YSYEKL. The length of the CDR3 is 16 residues. Losses at the gene ends were 1 base for V and 5 bases for J; bases not matched to a gene: 7. CDR3 amino acids: CASSQGIAGGLDTQYF. The CDR3 DNA reads TGCGCCAGCAGCCAAGGGATCGCGGGAGGGTTAGATACGCAGTATTTT.

V and J are TRBV19 and TRBJ2-1; TRBD1 might be the D (5 bases). This CDR3 has 13 residues. In germline, CDR1 is LNHDA, CDR2 SQIVND (reference sequence). V gave up 3 bases and J gave up 7 bases, with 10 bases separating them. The CDR3 here is CASSIQGFNEQFF. CDR3 in DNA: TGTGCCAGTAGTATTCAGGGCTTTAATGAGCAGTTCTTC.

The CDR3 sequence: CASSQGQIYGYTF. In nucleotides, the CDR3 is TGTGCCAGCAGCCAGGGACAAATCTATGGCTACACCTTC. This chain connects TRBV5-4 to TRBJ1-2, with D possibly being TRBD1 (6 bases). The ends were cut back, 4 bases at V and 4 bases at J, with 11 bases in the middle. This CDR3 has 13 amino acids. The germline V gene encodes CDR1 SGHNT and CDR2 YYREEE (reference sequence).

This clone came up a few times. The V and J genes are TRBV6-5 and TRBJ1-5; TRBD1 might be the D (6 bases). The CDR3 loop spans 14 amino acids. Germline V CDR1 and CDR2: MNHEY, SVGAGI. Trimming shortened V by 6 bases and J by 5 bases, and 14 bases separated the two germline ends. CDR3 in amino acids: CASSPTGIYQPQHF. Written as DNA, the CDR3 is TGTGCCAGCAGCCCCACAGGGATCTATCAGCCCCAGCATTTT.

The gene calls are TRBV19 and TRBJ1-5; D is uncertain. Trimming stripped 3 bases from V and 9 bases from J, with 18 bases between. This CDR3 has 15 residues. The germline V gene has CDR1 LNHDA and CDR2 SQIVND (reference sequence). Here the CDR3 DNA reads TGTGCCAGTAGTATGGGTTCGGAGGGCTTGTGGCCCCAGCATTTT. It translates to CASSMGSEGLWPQHF.

This clone occurred once. The chain employs TRBV5-8 and TRBJ1-1, with D unresolved. The CDR3 has 13 residues. The V end was cut by 4 bases, the J end by 4 bases, with 11 bases between. In germline, CDR1 is SGHTS, CDR2 YDEGEE. CDR3 DNA sequence: TGTGCCAGCAGCCGAAGAGGTGGCACTGAAGCTTTCTTT. Translated: CASSRRGGTEAFF.

The chain joins TRBV5-4 to TRBJ2-4; TRBD2 might be the D (6 bases). Germline V gene data show CDR1 as SGHNT and CDR2 as YYREEE (reference sequence). V was shortened by 4 bases and J by 0 bases, with 14 bases between the two germline ends. The CDR3 consists of 16 residues. Here the CDR3 DNA reads TGTGCCAGCAGCAGTAGCGGAAATATAGCCAAAAACATTCAGTACTTC. It is translated as CASSSSGNIAKNIQYF.

The chain employs TRBV5-6 and TRBJ2-7; D perhaps matches TRBD1 (6 bases). V shed 4 bases and J shed 4 bases, with 12 bases lying between them. The CDR3 runs 13 residues. CDR1 SGHDT and CDR2 YYEEEE come from the germline V gene. The CDR3 sequence: CASSPGTLYEQYF. The CDR3, as DNA: TGTGCCAGCAGCCCCGGGACACTTTACGAGCAGTACTTC.

This rearrangement joins TRBV6-5 to TRBJ2-7; D call uncertain. The CDR3 has 14 amino acids. Trimming shortened V by 6 bases and J by 3 bases, and 15 bases separated the two germline ends. Germline V lookup: CDR1 MNHEY, CDR2 SVGAGI. CDR3 sequence reads: CASSKSTPGYEQYF. CDR3 bases: TGTGCCAGCAGCAAATCCACACCAGGCTACGAGCAGTACTTC.

The V call is TRBV27, the J call TRBJ1-6; D might be TRBD1 (5 bases). CDR3 length: 14 amino acids. Germline CDR1 reads MNHEY; CDR2 reads SMNVEV (reference sequence). Trimming cost V 5 bases and J 6 bases, with 11 bases left between them. As DNA, the CDR3 is TGTGCCAGCAGTAGGGGACTGACTAATTCACCCCTCCACTTT. Encoded protein: CASSRGLTNSPLHF.

This clone is a singleton in its sample. The chain combines TRBV29-1 with TRBJ2-1, with 9 bases that match TRBD2. V was pared by 2 bases and J by 5 bases, with 4 bases of the junction left unmatched. The CDR3 runs 14 residues. From germline, CDR1 is SQVTM and CDR2 ANQGSEA. The CDR3 loop reads CSVEWLAGHNEQFF. The CDR3 DNA is TGCAGCGTTGAATGGCTAGCGGGACACAATGAGCAGTTCTTC.

The rearrangement joins TRBV20-1 to TRBJ1-1; 7 bases match TRBD1. CDR1 is DFQATT and CDR2 is SNEGSKA in the germline V gene (reference sequence). V gave up 4 bases and J gave up 8 bases; unmatched junction bases: 4. This CDR3 has 11 amino acids. DNA of the CDR3: TGCAGTGCTACACGACAGGGAGAAGCTTTCTTT. Protein product: CSATRQGEAFF.

The chain joins TRBV3-1 (or the pseudogene TRBV3-2) to TRBJ2-5; TRBD2 agrees at 8 bases. This CDR3 is 14 amino acids long. Trimming removed 3 bases from V and 5 bases from J; junction bases left unmatched: 5. Germline lookup yields CDR1 LGHDT and CDR2 YNNKEL (reference sequence). In DNA, the CDR3 is TGTGCCAGCAGCCAGGACCCTAGCGGGGAGACCCAGTACTTC. This codes for CASSQDPSGETQYF.

The chain employs TRBV7-2 and TRBJ2-4, with D perhaps TRBD1 (5 bases). The germline CDR1 and CDR2 sequences are SGHTA and FQGNSA. Trimming shortened V by 5 bases and J by 0 bases, and 11 bases separated the two germline ends. The CDR3 loop spans 15 amino acids. In DNA form, the CDR3 reads TGTGCCAGCAGCGATTACAGGATAGCCAAAAACATTCAGTACTTC. Residues: CASSDYRIAKNIQYF.

The gene calls are TRBV5-4 and TRBJ2-7; 11 bases align to TRBD2. Germline CDR1 is SGHNT and CDR2 is YYREEE (reference sequence). V dropped 4 bases and J dropped 6; count of bases not matched to a gene: 12. The CDR3 length is 16 residues. The CDR3 sequence: CASSPYLLAGATEQYF. The CDR3 DNA sequence: TGTGCCAGCAGCCCATACCTACTAGCGGGAGCCACCGAGCAGTACTTC. Supplemented by reference TRBV5-4 and TRBJ2-7, the full variable domain reads ETGVTQSPTHLIKTRGQQVTLRCSSQSGHNTVSWYQQALGQGPQFIFQYYREEENGRGNFPPRFSGLQFPNYSSELNVNALELDDSALYLCASSPYLLAGATEQYFGPGTRLTVT.